What follows are 25 T cell receptor beta chains derived from one specimen sequenced in a study of a mutant IDH1 vaccine in newly diagnosed glioma. Time point of the sample: week 5, during vaccination. Each dose delivered 300 ug of mutant IDH1 20-mer peptide subcutaneously with imiquimod. No antigen has been assigned to these receptors. Assay: immunoSEQ multiplex PCR; the TCRdb copy retains only in-frame clones and omits some. Here the sample spans 37,000 or so clones, roughly 80% being singletons. Sequencing used PBMCs, obtained from a glioma patient whose treatment included an IDH1 peptide vaccine. The receptors derive from a man younger than 45 with glioma.

The chain carries TRBV30 and TRBJ2-3; no clear D. Germline CDR1 and CDR2: GTSNPN and SVGIG (reference sequence). The V and J ends lost 0 bases and 0 bases respectively, with 7 bases between them. CDR3 size: 14 residues. DNA of the CDR3: TGTGCCTGGAGTGTAATCCGGAGCACAGATACGCAGTATTTT. It codes for CAWSVIRSTDTQYF.

The J gene is TRBJ2-5, the V gene TRBV28; no definite D call. The CDR3 covers 11 residues. Per germline, CDR1 MDHEN and CDR2 SYDVKM. The V end lost 1 base, the J end lost 5 bases, and 2 bases lay between the germline ends. CDR3 sequence (DNA): TGTGCCAGCAGTTTATTGGAGACCCAGTACTTC. Its translation: CASSLLETQYF.

The gene calls are TRBV15 and TRBJ2-7; tentatively, D is TRBD1 (5 bases). Trimming stripped 5 bases from V and 7 bases from J, with 21 bases between. The CDR3 loop spans 15 amino acids. CDR1 LNHNV and CDR2 YYDKDF come from the germline V gene (reference sequence). This CDR3 is CATSPTPIDRSEQYF. The CDR3 bases are TGTGCCACCAGCCCAACTCCTATAGACAGAAGTGAGCAGTACTTC.

The chain recombines TRBV7-9 with TRBJ1-1; no definite D call. From germline, CDR1 is SEHNR and CDR2 FQNEAQ (reference sequence). V was clipped by 2 bases and J by 7 bases, with 11 bases between them. The CDR3 contains 13 residues. CDR3 nucleotides: TGTGCCAGCAGCTTATATGGGCAGAGTGAAGCTTTCTTT. It yields the protein CASSLYGQSEAFF.

The chain links TRBV2 to TRBJ2-7, with TRBD1 identical over 7 bases. With V trimmed by 5 bases and J by 3 bases, 1 base remained unmatched. Germline V gene sequence: CDR1 SNHLY, CDR2 FYNNEI. The CDR3 has 12 amino acids. The CDR3: CASSTGVYEQYF. In DNA form, the CDR3 reads TGTGCCAGCAGTACAGGGGTCTACGAGCAGTACTTC.

The chain couples TRBV5-6 to TRBJ1-6, with D perhaps matching TRBD1 (5 bases). The V and J ends lost 2 bases and 7 bases respectively, with 13 bases between them. The CDR3 has 15 amino acids. In germline, CDR1 is SGHDT, CDR2 YYEEEE. CDR3 coding DNA: TGTGCCAGCAGCTTAGGGCAGGGCCGCAATTCACCCCTCCACTTT. Translated, it gives CASSLGQGRNSPLHF.

This chain links TRBV11-2 with TRBJ2-7; TRBD2 matches at 11 bases. V was clipped by 5 bases and J by 3 bases; unmatched bases: 9. The CDR3 consists of 16 residues. The germline V gene has CDR1 SGHAT and CDR2 FQNNGV. Here the CDR3 reads CASSPQTSGNYYEQYF. The CDR3, as DNA: TGTGCCAGCAGCCCACAGACTAGCGGGAACTACTACGAGCAGTACTTC.

This chain connects TRBV2 to TRBJ1-4; TRBD1 is a possible D gene (6 bases). In germline, CDR1 is SNHLY, CDR2 FYNNEI. The CDR3 runs 14 residues. Trimming took 6 bases from V and 4 from J, leaving 12 bases between them. The CDR3 DNA is TGTGCCAGCAGGAACAGGGAGGGTAATGAAAAACTGTTTTTT. It specifies CASRNREGNEKLFF.

CDR3 sequence (DNA): TGCGCCAGCAGCCCTGGGACAGGGGGATGGACAGATACGCAGTATTTT. Protein product: CASSPGTGGWTDTQYF. The chain carries TRBV5-1 and TRBJ2-3, with TRBD1 matching 11 bases. Germline V gives CDR1 SGHRS, CDR2 YFSETQ. The V and J ends lost 4 bases and 3 bases, in that order; junction bases with no gene match: 7. The CDR3 consists of 16 residues.

A remark on this clone: The same CDR3 arises from other DNA sequences in this sample as well. J is TRBJ1-2 and V is TRBV19; possible D gene TRBD1, 5 bases. The CDR3 consists of 11 residues. The V gene lost 9 bases and the J gene lost 1 base, with 6 bases spanning the gap. Per the germline V gene, CDR1 is LNHDA and CDR2 is SQIVND (reference sequence). The DNA for the CDR3 is TGTGCCAGCAGGGATAACTATGGCTACACCTTC. As protein: CASRDNYGYTF.

The rearrangement uses TRBV7-9 and TRBJ2-7; possibly TRBD1 for D (5 bases). The CDR3 contains 13 residues. Between the trimmed V and J ends, which lost 3 bases and 0 bases, there was a span of 6 bases. Germline CDR1 is SEHNR and CDR2 is FQNEAQ (reference sequence). CDR3: CASSLTASYEQYF. For the CDR3, the DNA is TGTGCCAGCAGCTTGACAGCCTCCTACGAGCAGTACTTC.

This clone turned up a few times. This chain uses TRBV15 with TRBJ2-7; tentative D call: TRBD2 (7 bases). Trimming pared 5 bases from V and 0 bases from J, leaving 14 bases between. From germline, CDR1 is LNHNV and CDR2 YYDKDF (reference sequence). The CDR3 has 15 amino acids. The CDR3 DNA follows: TGTGCCACCAGCCAAGGGGGGGGTAGCTCCTACGAGCAGTACTTC. Translating it yields CATSQGGGSSYEQYF.

This clone showed up just a few times. The chain couples TRBV4-3 to TRBJ2-3, with D perhaps matching TRBD1 (6 bases). The germline V gene has CDR1 LGHNA and CDR2 YSLEER. The CDR3 consists of 14 residues. V was clipped by 2 bases and J by 3 bases, with 9 bases between them. CDR3 sequence reads: CASSQKQGTDTQYF. The CDR3 nucleotides are TGCGCCAGCAGCCAAAAACAGGGTACAGATACGCAGTATTTT.

This clone has a single count. The DNA for the CDR3 is TGTGCCAGTAGTATGGACTACAGGGGGGGACAAGAGACCCAGTACTTC. This translates into CASSMDYRGGQETQYF. The V gene is TRBV19, the J gene TRBJ2-5, with D possibly being TRBD1 (8 bases). CDR1 and CDR2 from the germline V gene are LNHDA and SQIVND (reference sequence). V was shortened by 3 bases and J by 2 bases, with 16 bases between the two germline ends. The CDR3 consists of 16 residues.

The V gene is TRBV4-2, the J gene TRBJ2-7, with a tentative D call TRBD2 (5 bases). V was cut by 2 bases and J by 4 bases, with 15 bases left in between. Germline assignment: CDR1 LGHNA and CDR2 YNFKEQ. This CDR3 comprises 15 residues. DNA for the CDR3: TGTGCCAGCAGCCAATCGGTGAGCGGATCGTACGAGCAGTACTTC. As protein: CASSQSVSGSYEQYF.

This clone was found once. The chain carries TRBV9 and TRBJ2-3; no definite D call. Per the germline V gene, CDR1 is SGDLS and CDR2 is YYNGEE. The CDR3 length is 15 residues. With 0 bases removed from V and 2 bases from J, the gap between germline ends came to 10 bases. CDR3 sequence: CASSVVKGATDTQYF. The CDR3, as DNA: TGTGCCAGCAGCGTAGTGAAGGGTGCCACAGATACGCAGTATTTT.

V gene TRBV7-8 combines with J gene TRBJ1-4; unclear D gene. The germline V and J ends were trimmed by 1 base and 5 bases, with 5 bases remaining between them. The germline CDR1 and CDR2 sequences are SGHVS and FQNEAQ. The CDR3 covers 13 residues. The CDR3 region is CASSLGRNEKLFF. The CDR3 DNA reads as TGTGCCAGCAGCTTAGGCCGGAATGAAAAACTGTTTTTT.

This sequence joins TRBV30 and TRBJ2-3, with TRBD2 matching 12 bases. Per germline, CDR1 GTSNPN and CDR2 SVGIG (reference sequence). J lost 4 bases, V lost 3 bases, and 8 bases had no gene match. This CDR3 region has 16 residues. CDR3 nucleotides: TGTGCCTGGAGCTCCCTAGCGGGGGGGGTGTCAGATACGCAGTATTTT. Translation: CAWSSLAGGVSDTQYF.

The chain carries TRBV7-9 and TRBJ2-7; D is possibly TRBD1 or TRBD2 (6 bases each). Per the germline V gene, CDR1 is SEHNR and CDR2 is FQNEAQ (reference sequence). V lost 4 bases and J 2 bases, leaving 18 bases between the germline ends. The CDR3 sequence is 16 residues long. The CDR3 nucleotides read TGTGCCAGCAGCTCGGAGGGGGGCCGGGGGCCCTACGAGCAGTACTTC. Its protein is CASSSEGGRGPYEQYF.

V gene TRBV1 combines with J gene TRBJ2-7; the table's D gene call, TRBD2, was not cross checked with the DNA. TRBV1 has pseudogene status. The CDR3 has 16 amino acids. The CDR3 spells CTSSQEGAGAEPTKYF. In nucleotides, the CDR3 is TGCACCAGCAGCCAAGAAGGGGCGGGGGCCGAACCGACTAAATACTTC.

The V call is TRBV19, the J call TRBJ1-4; 9 bases are shared with TRBD1. The germline gives CDR1 LNHDA, CDR2 SQIVND (reference sequence). The CDR3 loop spans 15 amino acids. The trim removed 11 bases at V and 9 bases at J, leaving 16 bases unmatched. The CDR3: CASFGPGQGEKKLFF. CDR3 coding DNA: TGTGCCTCTTTCGGCCCGGGACAGGGCGAGAAAAAACTGTTTTTT.

This rearrangement joins TRBV6-6 to TRBJ2-3; a possible D gene is TRBD1 (6 bases). The germline V gene has CDR1 MNHNY and CDR2 SVGAGI (reference sequence). V lost 0 bases, J lost 4 bases, and 14 bases lay in between. This CDR3 contains 16 residues. The CDR3 spells CASSYSRDTRADTQYF. The CDR3 DNA reads TGTGCCAGCAGTTACTCCCGGGACACCAGGGCAGATACGCAGTATTTT.

J is TRBJ1-2 and V is TRBV5-6; 9 nucleotides line up with TRBD1. The CDR3 covers 14 residues. CDR1 SGHDT and CDR2 YYEEEE come from the germline V gene. Trimming at V came to 3 bases and at J to 10 bases, leaving 10 bases not matched to a gene. The CDR3 DNA reads TGTGCCAGCAGCTACCCGACAGGGGGTAAGCTCTACACCTTC. This encodes CASSYPTGGKLYTF.

This chain links TRBV7-8 with TRBJ1-3; D is uncertain. CDR3 size: 12 residues. CDR1 SGHVS and CDR2 FQNEAQ come from the germline V gene. V was cut by 5 bases and J by 4 bases, with 6 bases left in between. This CDR3 is CASSPRGNTIYF. CDR3 nucleotides: TGTGCCAGCAGCCCCAGGGGAAACACCATATATTTT.

In its sample, this clone was seen a few times. The chain combines TRBV7-2 with TRBJ1-3; a weak D match, TRBD1 (6 bases). Between the trimmed V and J ends, which lost 5 bases and 4 bases, there was a span of 12 bases. Germline V gives CDR1 SGHTA, CDR2 FQGNSA. The CDR3 covers 14 residues. Here the CDR3 reads CASSIAGVGNTIYF. The CDR3 nucleotides are TGTGCCAGCAGCATTGCAGGGGTGGGAAACACCATATATTTT.